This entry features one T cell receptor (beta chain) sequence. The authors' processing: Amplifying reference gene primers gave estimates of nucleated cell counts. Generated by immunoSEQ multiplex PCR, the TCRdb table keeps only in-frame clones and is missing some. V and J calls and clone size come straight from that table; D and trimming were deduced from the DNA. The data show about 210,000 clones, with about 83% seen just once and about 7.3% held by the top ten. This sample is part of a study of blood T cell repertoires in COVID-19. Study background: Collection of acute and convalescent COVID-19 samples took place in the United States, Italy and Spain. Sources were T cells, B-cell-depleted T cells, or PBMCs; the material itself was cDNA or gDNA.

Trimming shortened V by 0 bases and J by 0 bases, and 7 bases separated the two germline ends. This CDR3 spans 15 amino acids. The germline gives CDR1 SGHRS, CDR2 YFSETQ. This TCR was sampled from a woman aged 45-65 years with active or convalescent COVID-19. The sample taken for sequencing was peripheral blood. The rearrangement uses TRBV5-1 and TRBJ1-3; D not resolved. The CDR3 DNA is TGCGCCAGCAGCTTGGGGGCACTCTCTGGAAACACCATATATTTT. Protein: CASSLGALSGNTIYF.